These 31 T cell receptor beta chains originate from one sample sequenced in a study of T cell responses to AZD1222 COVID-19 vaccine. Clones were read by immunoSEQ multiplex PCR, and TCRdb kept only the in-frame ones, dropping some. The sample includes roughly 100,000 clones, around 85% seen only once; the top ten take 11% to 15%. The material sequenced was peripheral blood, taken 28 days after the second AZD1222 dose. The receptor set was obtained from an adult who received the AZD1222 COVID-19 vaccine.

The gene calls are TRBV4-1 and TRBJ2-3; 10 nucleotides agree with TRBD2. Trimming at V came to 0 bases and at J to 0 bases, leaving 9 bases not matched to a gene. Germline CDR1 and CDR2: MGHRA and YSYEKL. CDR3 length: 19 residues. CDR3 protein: CASSQDPSGGDLSTDTQYF. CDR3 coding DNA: TGCGCCAGCAGCCAAGATCCCAGCGGGGGGGACTTGAGCACAGATACGCAGTATTTT.

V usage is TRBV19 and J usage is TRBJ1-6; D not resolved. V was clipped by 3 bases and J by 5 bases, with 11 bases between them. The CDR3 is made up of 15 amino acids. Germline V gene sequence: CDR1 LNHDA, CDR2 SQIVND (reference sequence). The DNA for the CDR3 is TGTGCCAGTAGTATGGAGGAAAGGAATAATTCACCCCTCCACTTT. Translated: CASSMEERNNSPLHF.

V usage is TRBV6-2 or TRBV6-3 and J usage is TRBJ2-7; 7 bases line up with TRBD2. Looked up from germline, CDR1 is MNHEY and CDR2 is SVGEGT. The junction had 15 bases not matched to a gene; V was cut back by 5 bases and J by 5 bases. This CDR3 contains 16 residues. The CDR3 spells CASSHLPGTTKDEQYF. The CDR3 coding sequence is TGTGCCAGCAGTCACCTCCCCGGGACTACCAAAGACGAGCAGTACTTC.

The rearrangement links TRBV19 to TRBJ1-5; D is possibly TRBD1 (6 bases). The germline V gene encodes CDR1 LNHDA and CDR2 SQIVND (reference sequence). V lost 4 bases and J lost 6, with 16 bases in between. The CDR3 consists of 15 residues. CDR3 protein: CASSTVGASGQPQHF. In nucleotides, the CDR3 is TGTGCCAGTAGTACCGTGGGGGCCTCAGGTCAGCCCCAGCATTTT.

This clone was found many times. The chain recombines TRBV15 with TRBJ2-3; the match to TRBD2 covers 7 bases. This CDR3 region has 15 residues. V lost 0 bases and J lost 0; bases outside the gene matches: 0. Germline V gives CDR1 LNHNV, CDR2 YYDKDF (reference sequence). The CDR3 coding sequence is TGTGCCACCAGCAGAGAAGCGGGGAGCACAGATACGCAGTATTTT. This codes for CATSREAGSTDTQYF. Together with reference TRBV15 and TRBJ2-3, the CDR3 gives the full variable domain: DAMVIQNPRYQVTQFGKPVTLSCSQTLNHNVMYWYQQKSSQAPKLLFHYYDKDFNNEADTPDNFQSRRPNTSFCFLDIRSPGLGDTAMYLCATSREAGSTDTQYFGPGTRLTVL.

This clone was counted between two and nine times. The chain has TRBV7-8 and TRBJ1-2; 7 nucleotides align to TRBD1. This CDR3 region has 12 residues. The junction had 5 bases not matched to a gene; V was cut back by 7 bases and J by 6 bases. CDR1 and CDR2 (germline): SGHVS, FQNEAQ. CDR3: CASNRQGDGYTF. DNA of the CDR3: TGTGCCAGCAACCGACAGGGAGATGGCTACACCTTC.

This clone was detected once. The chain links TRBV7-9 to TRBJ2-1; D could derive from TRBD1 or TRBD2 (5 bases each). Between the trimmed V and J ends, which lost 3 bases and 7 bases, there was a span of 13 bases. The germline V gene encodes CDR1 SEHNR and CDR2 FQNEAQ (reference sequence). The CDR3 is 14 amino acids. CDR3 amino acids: CASSLGEPLNEQFF. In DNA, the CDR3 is TGTGCCAGCAGCTTGGGGGAGCCTTTAAATGAGCAGTTCTTC.

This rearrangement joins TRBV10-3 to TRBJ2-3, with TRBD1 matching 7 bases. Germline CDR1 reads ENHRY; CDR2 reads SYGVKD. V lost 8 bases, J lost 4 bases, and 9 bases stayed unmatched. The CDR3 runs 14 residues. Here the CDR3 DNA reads TGTGCCATCCGCCAGACAGGGCTTTCAGATACGCAGTATTTT. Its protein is CAIRQTGLSDTQYF.

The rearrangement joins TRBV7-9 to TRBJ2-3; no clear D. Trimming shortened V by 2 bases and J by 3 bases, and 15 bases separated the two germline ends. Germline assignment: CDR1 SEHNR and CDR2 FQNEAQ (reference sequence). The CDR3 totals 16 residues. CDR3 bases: TGTGCCAGCAGCTTATTAACTCCCGCTGGGACAGATACGCAGTATTTT. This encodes CASSLLTPAGTDTQYF. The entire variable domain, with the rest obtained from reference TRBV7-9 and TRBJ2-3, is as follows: DTGVSQNPRHKITKRGQNVTFRCDPISEHNRLYWYRQTLGQGPEFLTYFQNEAQLEKSRLLSDRFSAERPKGSFSTLEIQRTEQGDSAMYLCASSLLTPAGTDTQYFGPGTRLTVL.

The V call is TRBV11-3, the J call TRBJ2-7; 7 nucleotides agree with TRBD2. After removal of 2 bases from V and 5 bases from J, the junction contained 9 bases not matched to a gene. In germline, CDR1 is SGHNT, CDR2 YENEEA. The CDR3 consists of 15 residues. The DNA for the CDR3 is TGTGCCAGCAGCTTAATCTCCCAGCGGGAAAACGAGCAGTACTTC. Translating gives CASSLISQRENEQYF.

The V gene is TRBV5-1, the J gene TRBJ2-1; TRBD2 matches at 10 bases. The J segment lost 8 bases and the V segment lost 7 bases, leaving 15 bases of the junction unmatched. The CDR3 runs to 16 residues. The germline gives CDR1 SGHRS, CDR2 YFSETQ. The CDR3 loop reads CASRTQAGGAVHEQFF. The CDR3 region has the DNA TGCGCCAGCCGAACACAAGCGGGAGGGGCCGTCCATGAGCAGTTCTTC.

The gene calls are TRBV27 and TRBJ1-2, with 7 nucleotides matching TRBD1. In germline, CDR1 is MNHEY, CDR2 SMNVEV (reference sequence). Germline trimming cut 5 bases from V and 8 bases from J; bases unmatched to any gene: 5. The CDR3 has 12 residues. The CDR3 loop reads CASSPTGLGYTF. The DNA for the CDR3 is TGTGCCAGCAGTCCGACAGGGTTGGGCTACACCTTC.

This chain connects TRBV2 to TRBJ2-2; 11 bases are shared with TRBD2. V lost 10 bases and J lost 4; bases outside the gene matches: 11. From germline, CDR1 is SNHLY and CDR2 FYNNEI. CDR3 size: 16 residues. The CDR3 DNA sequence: TGTGCCACCTATACTAGCGGGGGAAAGCGCACCGGGGAGCTGTTTTTT. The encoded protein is CATYTSGGKRTGELFF. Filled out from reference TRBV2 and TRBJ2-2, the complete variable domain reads EPEVTQTPSHQVTQMGQEVILRCVPISNHLYFYWYRQILGQKVEFLVSFYNNEISEKSEIFDDQFSVERPDGSNFTLKIRSTKLEDSAMYFCATYTSGGKRTGELFFGEGSRLTVL.

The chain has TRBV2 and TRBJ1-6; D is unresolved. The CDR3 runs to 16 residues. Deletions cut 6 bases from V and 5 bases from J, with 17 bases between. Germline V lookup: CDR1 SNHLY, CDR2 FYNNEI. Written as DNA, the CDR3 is TGTGCCAGCAGCGCGGGAGTATTAGTCGATAATTCACCCCTCCACTTT. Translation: CASSAGVLVDNSPLHF.

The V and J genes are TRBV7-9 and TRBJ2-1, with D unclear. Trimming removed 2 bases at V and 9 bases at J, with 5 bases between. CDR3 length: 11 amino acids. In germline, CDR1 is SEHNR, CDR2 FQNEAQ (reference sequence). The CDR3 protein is CASSLPAEQFF. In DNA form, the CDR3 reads TGTGCCAGCAGCTTACCGGCTGAGCAGTTCTTC.

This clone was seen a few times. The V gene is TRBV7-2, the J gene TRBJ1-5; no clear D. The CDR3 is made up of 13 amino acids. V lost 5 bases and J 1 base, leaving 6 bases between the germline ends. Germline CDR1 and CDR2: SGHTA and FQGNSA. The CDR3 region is CASSPRSNQPQHF. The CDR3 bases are TGTGCCAGCAGCCCCAGGAGCAATCAGCCCCAGCATTTT.

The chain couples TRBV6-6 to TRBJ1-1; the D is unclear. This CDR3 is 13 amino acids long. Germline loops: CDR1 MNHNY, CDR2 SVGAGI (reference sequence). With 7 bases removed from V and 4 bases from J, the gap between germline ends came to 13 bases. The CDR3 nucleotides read TGTGCCAGCAACTCTCAGCGGGGCACTGAAGCTTTCTTT. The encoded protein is CASNSQRGTEAFF.

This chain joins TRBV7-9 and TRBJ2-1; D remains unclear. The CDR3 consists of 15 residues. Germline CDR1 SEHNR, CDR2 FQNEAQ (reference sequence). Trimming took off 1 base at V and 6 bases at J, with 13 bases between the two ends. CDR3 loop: CASSLDTAHFNEQFF. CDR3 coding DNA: TGTGCCAGCAGCTTAGATACAGCGCACTTCAATGAGCAGTTCTTC.

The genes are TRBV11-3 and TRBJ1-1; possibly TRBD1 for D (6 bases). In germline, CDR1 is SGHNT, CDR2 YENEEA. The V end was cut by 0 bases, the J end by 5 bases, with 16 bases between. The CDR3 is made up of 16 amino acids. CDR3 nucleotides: TGTGCCAGCAGCTTAGAAGGGGGGCTGGTGAGGACTGAAGCTTTCTTT. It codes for CASSLEGGLVRTEAFF.

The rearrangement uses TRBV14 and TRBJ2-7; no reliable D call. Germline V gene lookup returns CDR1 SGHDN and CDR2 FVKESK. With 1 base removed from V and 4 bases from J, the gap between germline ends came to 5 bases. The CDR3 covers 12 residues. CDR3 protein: CASSQGRYEQYF. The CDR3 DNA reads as TGTGCCAGCAGCCAAGGAAGGTACGAGCAGTACTTC.

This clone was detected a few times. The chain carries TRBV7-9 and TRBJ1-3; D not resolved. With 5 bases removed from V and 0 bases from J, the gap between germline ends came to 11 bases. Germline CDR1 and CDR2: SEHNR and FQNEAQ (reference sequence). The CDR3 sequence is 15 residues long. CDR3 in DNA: TGTGCCAGCAGCCATTACCTCCACTCTGGAAACACCATATATTTT. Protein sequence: CASSHYLHSGNTIYF.

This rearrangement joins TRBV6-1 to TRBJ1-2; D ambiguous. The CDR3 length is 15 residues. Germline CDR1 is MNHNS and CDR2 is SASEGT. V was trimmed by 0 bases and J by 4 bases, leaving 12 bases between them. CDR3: CASSEAPLGFYGYTF. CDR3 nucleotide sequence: TGTGCCAGCAGTGAAGCGCCACTCGGTTTCTATGGCTACACCTTC.

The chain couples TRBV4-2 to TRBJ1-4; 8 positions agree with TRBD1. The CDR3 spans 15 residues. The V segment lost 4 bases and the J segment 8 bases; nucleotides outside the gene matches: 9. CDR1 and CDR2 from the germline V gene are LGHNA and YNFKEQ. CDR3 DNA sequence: TGTGCCAGCAGCCCGCGACAGGGGCAGGCGGAAAAACTGTTTTTT. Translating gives CASSPRQGQAEKLFF.

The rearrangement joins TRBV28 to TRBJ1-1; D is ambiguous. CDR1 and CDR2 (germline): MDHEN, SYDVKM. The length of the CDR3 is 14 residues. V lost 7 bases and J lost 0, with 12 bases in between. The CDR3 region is CASIKGGMNTEAFF. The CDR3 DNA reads TGTGCCAGCATCAAAGGAGGGATGAACACTGAAGCTTTCTTT.

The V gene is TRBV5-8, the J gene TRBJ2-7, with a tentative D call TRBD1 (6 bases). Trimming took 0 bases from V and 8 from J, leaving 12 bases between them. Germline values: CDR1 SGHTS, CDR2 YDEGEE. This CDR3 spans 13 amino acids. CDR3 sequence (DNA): TGTGCCAGCAGCTTGGGTCCAGGGGAAAAGCAGTACTTC. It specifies CASSLGPGEKQYF.

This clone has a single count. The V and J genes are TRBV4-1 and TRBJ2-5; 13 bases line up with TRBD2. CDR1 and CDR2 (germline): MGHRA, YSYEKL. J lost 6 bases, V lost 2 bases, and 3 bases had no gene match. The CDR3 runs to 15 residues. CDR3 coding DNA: TGCGCCAGCAGCCAATTGACTAGCGGGGGGAAGACCCAGTACTTC. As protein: CASSQLTSGGKTQYF.

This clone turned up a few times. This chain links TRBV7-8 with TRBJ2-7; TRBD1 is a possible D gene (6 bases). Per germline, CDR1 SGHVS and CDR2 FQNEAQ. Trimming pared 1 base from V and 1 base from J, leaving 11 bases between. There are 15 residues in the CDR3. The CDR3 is CASSLDQGWSYEQYF. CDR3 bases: TGTGCCAGCAGCTTAGATCAGGGGTGGTCCTACGAGCAGTACTTC.

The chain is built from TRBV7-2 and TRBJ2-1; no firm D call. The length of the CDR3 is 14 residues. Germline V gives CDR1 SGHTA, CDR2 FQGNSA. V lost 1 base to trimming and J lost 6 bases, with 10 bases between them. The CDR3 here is CASSLESIGNEQFF. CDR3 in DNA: TGTGCCAGCAGCTTAGAGTCTATAGGCAATGAGCAGTTCTTC.

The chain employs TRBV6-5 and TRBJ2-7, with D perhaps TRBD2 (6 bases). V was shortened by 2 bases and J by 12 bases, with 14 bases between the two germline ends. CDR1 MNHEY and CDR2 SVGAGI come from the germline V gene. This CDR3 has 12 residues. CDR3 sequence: CASSYTETSPYF. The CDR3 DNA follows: TGTGCCAGCAGTTACACCGAGACTAGTCCGTACTTC.

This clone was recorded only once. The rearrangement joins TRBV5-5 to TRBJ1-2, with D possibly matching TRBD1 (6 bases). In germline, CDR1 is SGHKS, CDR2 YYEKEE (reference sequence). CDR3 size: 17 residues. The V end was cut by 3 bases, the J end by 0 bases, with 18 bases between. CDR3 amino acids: CASSSRGYSSTNYGYTF. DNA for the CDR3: TGTGCCAGCAGCTCTAGGGGGTACTCCTCCACTAACTATGGCTACACCTTC.

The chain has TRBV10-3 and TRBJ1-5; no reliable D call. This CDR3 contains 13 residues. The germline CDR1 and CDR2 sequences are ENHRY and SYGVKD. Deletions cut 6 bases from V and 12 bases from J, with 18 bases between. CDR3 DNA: TGTGCCATCAGAGAAAGAGAGAGCGGGAACCAGCATTTT. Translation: CAIRERESGNQHF.